This T cell receptor beta chain was identified in a study of T cells in Graves' hyperthyroidism and ophthalmopathy. RNA transcripts gave rise to amplified TCR beta CDR3 regions. The HTBI primer set drove a first-round RT-PCR of the TCR CDR3. MiXCR, run by TCRdb on the multiplex PCR reads, gives a single entry per CDR3 protein. Here the sample spans roughly 570,000 distinct CDR3 sequences, 35% to 55% being singletons. In germline, CDR1 is DFQATT, CDR2 SNEGSKA (reference sequence). Germline trimming cut 5 bases from V and 8 bases from J; bases unmatched to any gene: 7. This CDR3 contains 13 residues. This clonotype was seen repeatedly, ten times or more.

Specimen: peripheral blood or thyroid tissue (not recorded which). V is TRBV20-1 and J is TRBJ2-2, with TRBD2 matching 8 bases. The sequence was obtained from an adult woman with Graves' disease, either hyperthyroidism or ophthalmopathy (not recorded which). CDR3 nucleotides: TGCAGTGCTTCGGGACTAGGCCTAGGGGAGCTGTTTTTT. Amino acid sequence: CSASGLGLGELFF.